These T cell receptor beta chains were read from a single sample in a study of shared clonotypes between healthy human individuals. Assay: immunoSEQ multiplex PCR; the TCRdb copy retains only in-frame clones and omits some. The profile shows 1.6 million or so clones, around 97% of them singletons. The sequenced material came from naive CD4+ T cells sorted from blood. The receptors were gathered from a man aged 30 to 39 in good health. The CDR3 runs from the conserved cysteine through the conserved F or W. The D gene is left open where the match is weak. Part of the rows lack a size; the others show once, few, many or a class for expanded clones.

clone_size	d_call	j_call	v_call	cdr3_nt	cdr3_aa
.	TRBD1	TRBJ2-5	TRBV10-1	TGCGCCAGCAGTGAGGACAGGGGGCCCCAAGAGACCCAGTACTTC	CASSEDRGPQETQYF
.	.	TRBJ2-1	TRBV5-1	TGCGCCAGCAGCTTGGGACTAGACAATGAGCAGTTCTTC	CASSLGLDNEQFF
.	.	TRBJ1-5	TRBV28	TGTGCCAGCAGCCCACACAGAGGGGAGCAGCCCCAGCATTTT	CASSPHRGEQPQHF
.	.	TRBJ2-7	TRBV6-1	TGTGCCAGCGGCTACGGGGAGAGCTCCTACGAGCAGTACTTC	CASGYGESSYEQYF
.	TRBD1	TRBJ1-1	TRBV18	TGTGCCAGCTCACCAGGGACAGGGGCGGACACTGAAGCTTTCTTT	CASSPGTGADTEAFF
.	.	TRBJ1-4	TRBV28	TGTGCCAGCAGCCCACAGGGAGGTGGAACTAATGAAAAACTGTTTTTT	CASSPQGGGTNEKLFF
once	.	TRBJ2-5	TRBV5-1	TGCGCCAGCAGCTTGTTCCCGGCTAGCCAAGAGACCCAGTACTTC	CASSLFPASQETQYF
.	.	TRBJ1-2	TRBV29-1	TGCAGCGTTCAAAGAGGAGGGGGCTACACCTTC	CSVQRGGGYTF
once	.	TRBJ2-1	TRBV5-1	TGCGCCAGCAGCTTCGGGAGTAGGGACAATGAGCAGTTCTTC	CASSFGSRDNEQFF
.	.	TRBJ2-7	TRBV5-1	TGCGCCAGCAGCCCGAACGCAGGTGAATACCGCGAGCAGTACTTC	CASSPNAGEYREQYF
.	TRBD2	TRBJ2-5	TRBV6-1	TGTGCCAGCAGTGTCGAGCGGGAGGTATGGGAGACCCAGTACTTC	CASSVEREVWETQYF
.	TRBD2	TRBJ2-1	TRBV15	TGTGCCACCAGCCGACGGAGGGACTACTCCTACAATGAGCAGTTCTTC	CATSRRRDYSYNEQFF